One sample yielded the 14 T cell receptor beta chains listed below, sequenced in a study of blood T cell repertoires in COVID-19. Data came from immunoSEQ multiplex PCR; TCRdb stores just in-frame clones and leaves some out. The table records about 150,000 clones, approximately 82% of them present only once. Sequences were obtained from peripheral blood. These receptors were taken from a human donor with acute or convalescent COVID-19. The donor label of this sample is uncertain.

The CDR3 region is CASSLVLIGVGVDTEAFF. In DNA form, the CDR3 reads TGTGCCAGCAGCTTAGTCCTCATAGGGGTTGGGGTTGACACTGAAGCTTTCTTT. The chain is built from TRBV11-2 and TRBJ1-1, with D possibly matching TRBD1 (5 bases). The CDR3 runs 18 residues. CDR1 is SGHAT and CDR2 is FQNNGV in the germline V gene. The germline V and J ends were trimmed by 1 base and 3 bases, with 21 bases remaining between them.

The rearrangement uses TRBV12-3 or TRBV12-4 and TRBJ1-1; D ambiguous. The CDR3 contains 11 residues. Trimming cost V 4 bases and J 2 bases, with 2 bases left between them. The CDR3 region is CASSSNTEAFF. CDR3 DNA: TGTGCCAGCAGTTCAAACACTGAAGCTTTCTTT.

V and J are TRBV7-6 and TRBJ2-1; D perhaps matches TRBD1 (5 bases). The CDR3 loop spans 13 amino acids. In germline, CDR1 is SGHVS, CDR2 FNYEAQ. Trimming stripped 1 base from V and 8 bases from J, with 9 bases between. CDR3 loop: CASSLGGLDEQFF. The CDR3 DNA reads as TGTGCCAGCAGCTTAGGGGGCCTTGATGAGCAGTTCTTC.

Concerning this clone: Sequence at one end of the junction differs from germline and may be a read error. The rearrangement joins TRBV6-2 or TRBV6-3 to TRBJ2-1; possible D gene TRBD1, 5 bases. The CDR3 contains 15 residues. In germline, CDR1 is MNHEY, CDR2 SVGEGT. CDR3: CASSYLTASYNEQFF. The CDR3 region has the DNA TGTGCCAGCAGCTACTTGACAGCCTCCTACAATGAGCAGTTCTTC.

The chain links TRBV19 to TRBJ1-6; perhaps TRBD1 as D (6 bases). Germline V CDR1 and CDR2: LNHDA, SQIVND (reference sequence). The V and J ends lost 5 bases and 7 bases respectively, with 15 bases between them. CDR3 length: 15 residues. The CDR3 DNA sequence: TGTGCCAGTAGTCCTCGCCTCAGGGGAAATTCACCCCTCCACTTT. Its protein product is CASSPRLRGNSPLHF.

This clone was seen a single time. The chain recombines TRBV4-3 with TRBJ1-4; D not resolved. V gave up 3 bases and J gave up 0 bases, with 20 bases separating them. CDR1 and CDR2 (germline): LGHNA, YSLEER. This CDR3 spans 19 amino acids. The DNA for the CDR3 is TGCGCCAGCAGCCATCTTCTAAACAGTCACGGTGCAACTAATGAAAAACTGTTTTTT. Its protein is CASSHLLNSHGATNEKLFF.

J is TRBJ1-4 and V is TRBV19, with no clear D. Germline V gene data show CDR1 as LNHDA and CDR2 as SQIVND (reference sequence). Between the trimmed V and J ends, which lost 10 bases and 7 bases, there was a span of 16 bases. The CDR3 extends over 13 amino acids. CDR3 loop: CATSGRGSEKLFF. CDR3 sequence (DNA): TGTGCCACTTCTGGTCGGGGTAGTGAAAAACTGTTTTTT.

The V call is TRBV4-1, the J call TRBJ2-7; D remains unclear. CDR3 length equals 16 residues. The germline V and J ends were trimmed by 1 base and 3 bases, with 16 bases remaining between them. Per the germline V gene, CDR1 is MGHRA and CDR2 is YSYEKL. The CDR3 spells CASSQVNSPNRYEQYF. The CDR3 nucleotides are TGCGCCAGCAGCCAAGTGAACAGCCCGAACCGCTACGAGCAGTACTTC.

V is TRBV9 and J is TRBJ2-6; no definite D call. CDR1 and CDR2 from the germline V gene are SGDLS and YYNGEE. V lost 4 bases and J 2 bases, leaving 19 bases between the germline ends. This CDR3 region has 18 residues. This chain's CDR3 is CASSPTNTAAAGANVLTF. The CDR3 DNA sequence: TGTGCCAGCAGCCCCACGAACACGGCGGCAGCTGGGGCCAACGTCCTGACTTTC.

The V gene is TRBV12-5, the J gene TRBJ1-2; the D gene is possibly TRBD1 (5 bases). V shed 1 base and J shed 4 bases, with 10 bases lying between them. The germline gives CDR1 LGHNT, CDR2 FRNRAP. The CDR3 is made up of 14 amino acids. The CDR3 nucleotides are TGTGCTAGTGGTTTGGATCGACAGACCTATGGCTACACCTTC. It translates to CASGLDRQTYGYTF.

J is TRBJ2-7 and V is TRBV5-6, with 9 bases matching TRBD2. Losses at the gene ends were 4 bases for V and 1 base for J; bases not matched to a gene: 6. Per the germline V gene, CDR1 is SGHDT and CDR2 is YYEEEE. The CDR3 is made up of 15 amino acids. Here the CDR3 reads CASSPRLAASYEQYF. CDR3 nucleotide sequence: TGTGCCAGCAGCCCCCGACTAGCGGCTTCCTACGAGCAGTACTTC.

The rearrangement links TRBV5-1 to TRBJ2-7; TRBD2 matches 9 bases. The germline CDR1 and CDR2 sequences are SGHRS and YFSETQ. The ends lost 5 bases at V and 2 bases at J; junction bases unmatched: 5. The CDR3 runs to 14 residues. CDR3 sequence reads: CASRSGGRTYEQYF. DNA for the CDR3: TGCGCCAGCAGAAGCGGGGGGCGTACCTACGAGCAGTACTTC.

The CDR3 nucleotides are TGTGCCAGCAGTTTAGCCGGTTCACCCCTCCACTTT. It encodes CASSLAGSPLHF. The chain uses TRBV12-3 or TRBV12-4 and TRBJ1-6, with D hard to call. The CDR3 extends over 12 amino acids. V lost 0 bases to trimming and J lost 9 bases, with 3 bases between them.

This clone turned up a few times. The V gene is TRBV7-9, the J gene TRBJ2-1; 11 bases are a match to TRBD2. J gave up 5 bases and V 4 bases, and 13 bases lay outside the gene matches. The germline V gene has CDR1 SEHNR and CDR2 FQNEAQ (reference sequence). The CDR3 is made up of 18 amino acids. This CDR3 reads CASSYRRTGTSGHNEQFF. For the CDR3, the DNA is TGTGCCAGCAGCTATCGCCGAACCGGGACTAGCGGACACAATGAGCAGTTCTTC.